This T cell receptor (beta chain) was retrieved from a study of blood T cell repertoires in COVID-19. About the research overall: Samples came from the United States, Italy and Spain, spanning acute and convalescent COVID-19. In each case, the material was cDNA or gDNA derived from T cells, B-cell-depleted T cells, or PBMCs.

Authors' data handling: Estimates of nucleated cell counts were drawn from the amplification of reference gene primers. Repertoires were generated with immunoSEQ multiplex PCR, while TCRdb's copy carries only in-frame clones and drops some. That table supplies the V and J calls and clone size; D and trimming were determined from the DNA. The sample consists of 150,000 to 200,000 clones, 80% to 90% of them appearing once. V was cut by 6 bases and J by 5 bases, with 15 bases left in between. CDR3 length: 14 amino acids. Per the germline V gene, CDR1 is SGHRS and CDR2 is YFSETQ. This TCR derives from a man aged 35-49 years who had recovered from COVID-19. Specimen: peripheral blood. The chain couples TRBV5-1 to TRBJ2-1; perhaps TRBD2 as D (6 bases). The CDR3 nucleotides read TGCGCCAGCAACCGGGACTCGTACAACAATGAGCAGTTCTTC. Encoded protein: CASNRDSYNNEQFF.